The rows below give T cell receptor beta chains drawn from one sample of a study of T cell changes during pregnancy in multiple sclerosis. TCRdb keeps only in-frame clones here, not all; method: immunoSEQ multiplex PCR. This sample yields around 35,000 clones, of which roughly 88% are seen a single time; about 5% belongs to the top ten. The sample consisted of CD8+ T cells from peripheral blood mononuclear cells, taken after pregnancy. These receptors all come from a female donor with multiple sclerosis, enrolled in a pregnancy study. The CDR3 runs from the conserved cysteine through the conserved F or W. The D gene is left open where the match is weak. Some rows mark clone size as missing; the rest say once, few, many or name a class of expanded clone.

V: TRBV19
length: 13
J: TRBJ1-2
size: NA
D: TRBD1
CDR3: CASRVSGGYGYTF
DNA: TGTGCCAGTAGGGTCTCAGGGGGCTATGGCTACACCTTC

V: TRBV5-1
length: 15
J: TRBJ2-5
size: NA
D: NA
CDR3: CASTDRTKTRETQYF
DNA: TGCGCCAGCACCGACAGGACGAAAACCAGAGAGACCCAGTACTTC

V: TRBV27
length: 14
J: TRBJ2-7
size: NA
D: TRBD1
CDR3: CASTGQVDPYEQYF
DNA: TGTGCCAGCACCGGACAGGTAGACCCCTACGAGCAGTACTTC

V: TRBV6-5
length: 14
J: TRBJ1-5
size: NA
D: TRBD1
CDR3: CASSPGQGNQPQHF
DNA: TGTGCCAGCAGCCCCGGACAGGGGAATCAGCCCCAGCATTTT

V: TRBV10-3
length: 17
J: TRBJ2-4
size: NA
D: TRBD2
CDR3: CAISEATSGGAKNIQYF
DNA: TGTGCCATCAGTGAAGCGACTAGCGGGGGAGCCAAAAACATTCAGTACTTC

V: TRBV19
length: 13
J: TRBJ2-5
size: NA
D: TRBD1
CDR3: CASGGQGEETQYF
DNA: TGTGCCAGCGGGGGACAGGGCGAGGAGACCCAGTACTTC

V: TRBV4-2
length: 16
J: TRBJ2-1
size: NA
D: NA
CDR3: CASSLRKSPPYNEQFF
DNA: TGTGCCAGCAGCCTTAGAAAATCCCCCCCCTACAATGAGCAGTTCTTC

V: TRBV5-6
length: 13
J: TRBJ1-2
size: NA
D: NA
CDR3: CASSFGQGDGYTF
DNA: TGTGCCAGCAGCTTCGGACAAGGAGATGGCTACACCTTC

V: TRBV4-2
length: 14
J: TRBJ2-7
size: NA
D: NA
CDR3: CASSQRTNPHEQYF
DNA: TGTGCCAGCAGCCAGAGGACTAACCCACACGAGCAGTACTTC

V: TRBV25-1
length: 15
J: TRBJ1-2
size: few
D: NA
CDR3: CASSEYWQSPYGYTF
DNA: TGTGCCAGCAGTGAATATTGGCAGTCCCCTTATGGCTACACCTTC

V: TRBV6-6
length: 15
J: TRBJ1-6
size: NA
D: NA
CDR3: CASSYEGSVLSPLHF
DNA: TGTGCCAGCAGTTACGAGGGTTCCGTACTTTCACCCCTCCACTTT

V: TRBV19
length: 15
J: TRBJ2-7
size: NA
D: TRBD2
CDR3: CASSIGGSGGIEQYF
DNA: TGTGCCAGTAGTATTGGCGGTAGCGGGGGCATCGAGCAGTACTTC

V: TRBV6-6
length: 14
J: TRBJ2-7
size: NA
D: TRBD1
CDR3: CASSYSNRGSEQYF
DNA: TGTGCCAGCAGTTACTCGAACAGGGGGTCCGAGCAGTACTTC

V: TRBV15
length: 14
J: TRBJ2-1
size: NA
D: TRBD2
CDR3: CATSGTSGFYEQFF
DNA: TGTGCCACCTCTGGGACTAGCGGCTTCTATGAGCAGTTCTTC

V: TRBV5-8
length: 15
J: TRBJ1-5
size: NA
D: NA
CDR3: CASSLPLQGVPYQHF
DNA: TGTGCCAGCAGCTTACCGTTACAGGGAGTCCCATACCAGCATTTT

V: TRBV7-9
length: 15
J: TRBJ1-5
size: NA
D: TRBD1
CDR3: CASSPRDSLNQPQHF
DNA: TGTGCCAGCAGCCCCAGGGACAGCCTGAATCAGCCCCAGCATTTT

V: TRBV5-6
length: 17
J: TRBJ2-2
size: NA
D: TRBD2
CDR3: CASSLDWRGGVTGELFF
DNA: TGTGCCAGCAGCTTGGATTGGCGGGGGGGTGTCACCGGGGAGCTGTTTTTT

V: TRBV15
length: 15
J: TRBJ1-6
size: NA
D: NA
CDR3: CATSRDRGLDSPLHF
DNA: TGTGCCACCAGCAGAGATCGGGGTCTTGATTCACCCCTCCACTTT

V: TRBV12-5
length: 16
J: TRBJ1-5
size: NA
D: NA
CDR3: CASGPEVSFGNQPQHF
DNA: TGTGCTAGTGGTCCCGAGGTGTCCTTCGGGAATCAGCCCCAGCATTTT

V: TRBV4-1
length: 12
J: TRBJ2-1
size: NA
D: TRBD1
CDR3: CASGTGYNEQFF
DNA: TGCGCCAGCGGGACAGGGTACAATGAGCAGTTCTTC

V: TRBV25-1
length: 14
J: TRBJ1-1
size: NA
D: NA
CDR3: CASTPGGVNTEAFF
DNA: TGTGCCAGCACTCCGGGGGGGGTGAACACTGAAGCTTTCTTT

V: TRBV6-6
length: 13
J: TRBJ1-1
size: NA
D: TRBD1
CDR3: CASSWTGDTEAFF
DNA: TGTGCCAGCAGTTGGACAGGGGACACTGAAGCTTTCTTT